This passage covers 29 T cell receptor beta chains from one sample sequenced in a study of blood T cell repertoires in COVID-19. The assay was immunoSEQ multiplex PCR, and TCRdb's table has in-frame clones only and misses some. There are about 99,000 clones in the sample; around 88% occur only once, and about 3.5% lies in the top ten. Sequencing used peripheral blood. These receptors all stem from a human donor in a cohort sampled during active COVID-19.

The rearrangement joins TRBV24-1 to TRBJ2-1, with TRBD1 as a possible D gene (5 bases). The CDR3 is made up of 15 amino acids. Germline CDR1 KGHDR, CDR2 SFDVKD. The V end lost 1 base, the J end lost 5 bases, and 11 bases lay between the germline ends. The CDR3 protein is CATSDLGRDNNEQFF. The CDR3 DNA reads TGTGCCACCAGTGATTTAGGCAGGGATAACAATGAGCAGTTCTTC.

The rearrangement joins TRBV2 to TRBJ2-3; D gene uncertain. V dropped 11 bases and J dropped 5 bases, with 8 bases sitting between them. Looked up from germline, CDR1 is SNHLY and CDR2 is FYNNEI. The CDR3 is 10 residues long. The CDR3 nucleotides are TGTGCCGTCAGTCAAGATACGCAGTATTTT. Residues: CAVSQDTQYF. The variable domain in full, with the rest retrieved from reference TRBV2 and TRBJ2-3, is EPEVTQTPSHQVTQMGQEVILRCVPISNHLYFYWYRQILGQKVEFLVSFYNNEISEKSEIFDDQFSVERPDGSNFTLKIRSTKLEDSAMYFCAVSQDTQYFGPGTRLTVL.

The V and J genes are TRBV7-3 and TRBJ2-5, with D perhaps TRBD2 (7 bases). V was pared by 6 bases and J by 5 bases, with 16 bases between. The CDR3 consists of 14 residues. Germline V CDR1 and CDR2: SGHTA, FQGTGA. The CDR3 here is CASSTLGGGETQYF. CDR3 nucleotide sequence: TGTGCCAGCAGTACCCTTGGGGGGGGCGAGACCCAGTACTTC.

The rearrangement links TRBV9 to TRBJ1-2; D is unclear. The CDR3 totals 15 residues. V lost 4 bases, J lost 6 bases, and 19 bases lay in between. Per germline, CDR1 SGDLS and CDR2 YYNGEE. The CDR3 is CASSPYELRENGYTF. The DNA for the CDR3 is TGTGCCAGCAGCCCTTACGAATTGAGGGAAAATGGCTACACCTTC.

The chain recombines TRBV5-1 with TRBJ1-1, with 7 bases identical to TRBD1. Germline lookup yields CDR1 SGHRS and CDR2 YFSETQ. The CDR3 length is 14 residues. With 7 bases clipped from V and 2 bases from J, the junction kept 8 bases outside the gene matches. For the CDR3, the DNA is TGCGCCAGCGGAGCCCAGGGGGGTAACACTGAAGCTTTCTTT. It codes for CASGAQGGNTEAFF.

As concerns this clone: In the same sample, other DNA sequences code for this CDR3. The gene calls are TRBV18 and TRBJ1-5, with a tentative D call TRBD1 (5 bases). The CDR3 extends over 13 amino acids. V was trimmed by 2 bases and J by 7 bases, leaving 9 bases between them. Germline-derived CDR1 and CDR2 are KGHSH and LQKENI. This CDR3 reads CASSPGGDQPQHF. As DNA, the CDR3 is TGTGCCAGCTCACCAGGAGGGGACCAGCCCCAGCATTTT. Drawing the rest from reference TRBV18 and TRBJ1-5, the complete variable domain is NAGVMQNPRHLVRRRGQEARLRCSPMKGHSHVYWYRQLPEEGLKFMVYLQKENIIDESGMPKERFSAEFPKEGPSILRIQQVVRGDSAAYFCASSPGGDQPQHFGDGTRLSIL.

V is TRBV18 and J is TRBJ2-3, with 12 bases that match TRBD2. The CDR3 is 16 residues long. The germline gives CDR1 KGHSH, CDR2 LQKENI. V lost 3 bases, J lost 6 bases, and 7 bases stayed unmatched. The CDR3 DNA sequence: TGTGCCAGCTCACCGGTCCTAGCGGGGGGGCCTGATACGCAGTATTTT. This sequence encodes CASSPVLAGGPDTQYF.

This sequence joins TRBV5-5 and TRBJ2-1, with D perhaps matching TRBD1 (7 bases). The V gene's germline CDR1 is SGHKS and CDR2 YYEKEE (reference sequence). CDR3 length: 16 amino acids. V lost 0 bases to trimming and J lost 7 bases, with 17 bases between them. CDR3 residues: CASSLGWQGGWNEQFF. DNA of the CDR3: TGTGCCAGCAGCTTGGGGTGGCAGGGGGGATGGAATGAGCAGTTCTTC.

This clone is a singleton in its sample. The chain uses TRBV19 and TRBJ2-1, with TRBD1 matching over 8 bases. V gave up 3 bases and J gave up 9 bases; unmatched junction bases: 7. CDR1 is LNHDA and CDR2 is SQIVND in the germline V gene (reference sequence). CDR3 size: 14 residues. Written as DNA, the CDR3 is TGTGCCAGTAGTATCAGGACAGGGCAGTTTGAGCAGTTCTTC. Its protein is CASSIRTGQFEQFF.

This chain joins TRBV2 and TRBJ2-5; 9 nucleotides agree with TRBD1. The V and J ends lost 6 bases and 5 bases, in that order; junction bases with no gene match: 13. Germline CDR1 is SNHLY and CDR2 is FYNNEI. This CDR3 spans 16 amino acids. CDR3: CASRPRDRARGETQYF. CDR3 nucleotide sequence: TGTGCCAGCAGGCCCCGGGACAGGGCCCGAGGGGAGACCCAGTACTTC.

The V and J genes are TRBV6-1 and TRBJ1-1; possible D gene TRBD1, 5 bases. V gave up 2 bases and J gave up 4 bases, with 11 bases separating them. CDR3 length equals 14 residues. Germline V gives CDR1 MNHNS, CDR2 SASEGT. The CDR3 DNA is TGTGCCAGCAGTGAACTCAGACAGACCACTGAAGCTTTCTTT. The encoded protein is CASSELRQTTEAFF.

This chain links TRBV5-1 with TRBJ2-3; 8 nucleotides match TRBD1. CDR1 is SGHRS, CDR2 YFSETQ, per germline. Germline trimming cut 4 bases from V and 8 bases from J; bases unmatched to any gene: 6. CDR3 length: 13 amino acids. The CDR3 DNA reads as TGCGCCAGCAGCCAACAGGGGGAAGGTACGCAGTATTTT. This encodes CASSQQGEGTQYF.

The rearrangement links TRBV30 to TRBJ2-3; D is ambiguous. Trimming left V 1 base short and J 1 base short, with 15 bases between. There are 16 residues in the CDR3. CDR1 is GTSNPN and CDR2 is SVGIG in the germline V gene (reference sequence). CDR3 residues: CAWSAERPARTDTQYF. Here the CDR3 DNA reads TGTGCCTGGAGTGCCGAGAGGCCGGCGCGCACAGATACGCAGTATTTT.

A single count supports this clone. V gene TRBV5-1 combines with J gene TRBJ2-7; no clear D. Germline CDR1 SGHRS, CDR2 YFSETQ. The CDR3 spans 16 residues. Trimming removed 1 base from V and 0 bases from J, with 14 bases in between. Here the CDR3 DNA reads TGCGCCAGCAGCTTGATGGTCCCGGCTAGCTCCTACGAGCAGTACTTC. Its protein product is CASSLMVPASSYEQYF.

This sequence joins TRBV18 and TRBJ1-2; 7 positions agree with TRBD1. CDR3 length: 12 amino acids. After removal of 6 bases from V and 6 bases from J, the junction contained 4 bases not matched to a gene. Germline CDR1 KGHSH, CDR2 LQKENI. CDR3 DNA: TGTGCCAGCTCGACACAGGGGAATGGCTACACCTTC. It codes for CASSTQGNGYTF.

The chain uses TRBV11-3 and TRBJ2-1; D ambiguous. Germline V gene data show CDR1 as SGHNT and CDR2 as YENEEA. V was clipped by 4 bases and J by 0 bases, with 10 bases between them. The CDR3 consists of 15 residues. The CDR3 DNA follows: TGTGCCAGCAGCTCCCTAGATAGCTCCTACAATGAGCAGTTCTTC. Translation gives CASSSLDSSYNEQFF.

This chain joins TRBV13 and TRBJ2-4; TRBD1 is a possible D gene (5 bases). V was shortened by 4 bases and J by 6 bases, with 19 bases between the two germline ends. CDR1 is PRHDT, CDR2 FYEKMQ, per germline (reference sequence). This CDR3 is built from 16 residues. The CDR3 loop reads CASSSDSDSRGNIQYF. The DNA for the CDR3 is TGTGCCAGCAGCTCTGACAGCGACTCAAGGGGAAACATTCAGTACTTC.

The chain links TRBV4-2 to TRBJ1-2, with 7 bases identical to TRBD1. Germline V gene data show CDR1 as LGHNA and CDR2 as YNFKEQ. This CDR3 comprises 16 residues. Trimming at V came to 2 bases and at J to 7 bases, leaving 13 bases not matched to a gene. The DNA for the CDR3 is TGTGCCAGCAGCCAAATGACCGGGACAGAAGGAGGTGGCTACACCTTC. Its translation: CASSQMTGTEGGGYTF.

The CDR3 DNA sequence: TGTGCCAGCAGCCAAGATTCTAGCGGGAGAACAGATACGCAGTATTTT. The encoded protein is CASSQDSSGRTDTQYF. The chain recombines TRBV4-2 with TRBJ2-3; 10 bases are shared with TRBD2. Germline lookup yields CDR1 LGHNA and CDR2 YNFKEQ. CDR3 length equals 16 residues. V was pared by 0 bases and J by 3 bases, with 3 bases of the junction left unmatched.

In DNA, the CDR3 is TGCGCCAGCAGCCCAGAAGGACAGGGAGGAAGTGGCTACACCTTC. It encodes CASSPEGQGGSGYTF. This chain uses TRBV5-1 with TRBJ1-2, with 8 bases that match TRBD1. Per the germline V gene, CDR1 is SGHRS and CDR2 is YFSETQ. This CDR3 is built from 15 residues. Trimming at V came to 4 bases and at J to 7 bases, leaving 12 bases not matched to a gene.

The chain links TRBV25-1 to TRBJ1-1, with 12 bases identical to TRBD1. There are 14 residues in the CDR3. The germline V gene encodes CDR1 MGHDK and CDR2 SYGVNS. The junction had 1 base not matched to a gene; V was cut back by 6 bases and J by 2 bases. CDR3 in amino acids: CASSGTGGNTEAFF. The CDR3 region has the DNA TGTGCCAGCAGCGGGACAGGGGGCAACACTGAAGCTTTCTTT.

The chain carries TRBV11-3 and TRBJ2-2; D unresolved. Per the germline V gene, CDR1 is SGHNT and CDR2 is YENEEA. Trimming shortened V by 4 bases and J by 0 bases, and 6 bases separated the two germline ends. The CDR3 is 14 amino acids. CDR3 protein: CASSSSSNTGELFF. For the CDR3, the DNA is TGTGCCAGCAGCTCCTCCTCGAACACCGGGGAGCTGTTTTTT.

The chain carries TRBV7-2 and TRBJ2-1; D is perhaps TRBD2 (5 bases). The CDR3 consists of 14 residues. Trimming took off 0 bases at V and 5 bases at J, with 8 bases between the two ends. Germline V gives CDR1 SGHTA, CDR2 FQGNSA. For the CDR3, the DNA is TGTGCCAGCAGCTTAGCGGGAGCAAACAATGAGCAGTTCTTC. It translates to CASSLAGANNEQFF.

The chain is built from TRBV7-3 and TRBJ1-2; D possibly corresponds to TRBD1 (6 bases). The CDR3 extends over 13 amino acids. Germline V gene sequence: CDR1 SGHTA, CDR2 FQGTGA. V lost 5 bases and J 2 bases, leaving 9 bases between the germline ends. The CDR3 DNA reads TGTGCCAGCAGCCCCGGACAGAACTATGGCTACACCTTC. Its translation is CASSPGQNYGYTF.

The chain is built from TRBV30 and TRBJ1-5, with D perhaps TRBD1 (5 bases). V lost 2 bases and J 0 bases, leaving 11 bases between the germline ends. The length of the CDR3 is 15 residues. CDR1 is GTSNPN, CDR2 SVGIG, per germline (reference sequence). CDR3 nucleotide sequence: TGTGCCTGGAGTCAACAGGTTTTTAGCAATCAGCCCCAGCATTTT. As protein: CAWSQQVFSNQPQHF.

The genes are TRBV7-9 and TRBJ2-7, with D perhaps matching TRBD2 (6 bases). Germline CDR1 is SEHNR and CDR2 is FQNEAQ (reference sequence). CDR3 length equals 16 residues. V was clipped by 1 base and J by 0 bases, with 13 bases between them. The CDR3 sequence: CASSLEGGRLSYEQYF. Written as DNA, the CDR3 is TGTGCCAGCAGCTTAGAAGGTGGGAGGCTCTCCTACGAGCAGTACTTC.

By share, this clone counts as medium-sized. V gene TRBV11-3 combines with J gene TRBJ2-7, with 9 positions matching TRBD1. CDR1 and CDR2 from the germline V gene are SGHNT and YENEEA. The CDR3 totals 16 residues. The junction had 13 bases not matched to a gene; V was cut back by 6 bases and J by 4 bases. The CDR3 coding sequence is TGTGCCAGCAGGGCGATACACCGACAGGGGGGTTACGAGCAGTACTTC. It translates to CASRAIHRQGGYEQYF.

This chain links TRBV3-1 (or the pseudogene TRBV3-2) with TRBJ2-5, with 9 bases fitting TRBD2. Unmatched junction bases numbered 6, after V lost 0 bases and J lost 7 bases. Germline CDR1 is LGHDT and CDR2 is YNNKEL (reference sequence). The CDR3 consists of 15 residues. Here the CDR3 reads CASSQEREGVVTQYF. The CDR3 nucleotides are TGTGCCAGCAGCCAAGAGCGGGAGGGAGTGGTGACCCAGTACTTC.

V usage is TRBV9 and J usage is TRBJ2-3, with D possibly being TRBD2 (5 bases). V was cut by 0 bases and J by 1 base, with 12 bases left in between. The V gene's germline CDR1 is SGDLS and CDR2 YYNGEE. The CDR3 covers 16 residues. The CDR3 nucleotides read TGTGCCAGCAGCGTAGGTGTTGGTAGCGGCACAGATACGCAGTATTTT. Protein sequence: CASSVGVGSGTDTQYF.